The text below deals with one TCR beta chain. Its antigen is undetermined. The data stem from a study of T cell responses to AZD1222 COVID-19 vaccine. Study outcomes and limitations: Donors skewed white British and female; clonal diversity was possibly underestimated. Reportedly, nearly half of unique spike TCRs recognized epitopes outside B.1.351/B.1.1.7 mutations. Only a handful of AZD1222 recipients, about six in all, had baseline seropositivity. Increased Spike-specific TCR breadth and depth were observed after two AZD1222 doses.

TCRdb keeps only in-frame clones here, not all; method: immunoSEQ multiplex PCR. Among 120,000 or so clones, about nine tenths were seen once, and the ten largest hold around 7.7%. Germline V gene lookup returns CDR1 SGHDT and CDR2 YYEEEE. CDR3 length equals 14 residues. Trimming took 3 bases from V and 8 from J; bases not matched to a gene: 5. The sample consisted of peripheral blood, taken on day 0 of AZD1222 vaccination. The chain is built from TRBV5-6 and TRBJ2-1, with 10 positions matching TRBD2. This clonotype originated in an adult in good health. The CDR3 spells CASSSSGSRDEQFF. The DNA for the CDR3 is TGTGCCAGCAGCTCTAGCGGGAGTAGGGATGAGCAGTTCTTC.